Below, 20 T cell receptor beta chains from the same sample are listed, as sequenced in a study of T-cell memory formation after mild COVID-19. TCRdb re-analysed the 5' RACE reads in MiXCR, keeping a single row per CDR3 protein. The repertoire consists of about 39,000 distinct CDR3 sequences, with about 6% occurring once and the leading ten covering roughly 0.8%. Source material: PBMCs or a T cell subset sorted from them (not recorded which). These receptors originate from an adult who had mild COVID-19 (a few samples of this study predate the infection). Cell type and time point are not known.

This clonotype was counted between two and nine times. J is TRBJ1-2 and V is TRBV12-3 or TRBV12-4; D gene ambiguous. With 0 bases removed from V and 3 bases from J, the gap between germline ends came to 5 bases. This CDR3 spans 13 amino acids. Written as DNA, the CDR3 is TGTGCCAGCAGTTTAGCACAGTACTATGGCTACACCTTC. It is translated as CASSLAQYYGYTF.

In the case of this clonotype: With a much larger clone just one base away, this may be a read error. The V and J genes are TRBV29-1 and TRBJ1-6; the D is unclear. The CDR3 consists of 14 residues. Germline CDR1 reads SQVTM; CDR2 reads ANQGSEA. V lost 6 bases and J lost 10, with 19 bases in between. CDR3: CSVRFVGGKSPLHF. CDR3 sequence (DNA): TGCAGCGTCCGCTTCGTGGGTGGTAAGTCACCCCTCCACTTT. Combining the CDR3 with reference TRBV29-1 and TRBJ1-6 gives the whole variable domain SAVISQKPSRDICQRGTSLTIQCQVDSQVTMMFWYRQQPGQSLTLIATANQGSEATYESGFVIDKFPISRPNLTFSTLTVSNMSPEDSSIYLCSVRFVGGKSPLHFGNGTRLTVT.

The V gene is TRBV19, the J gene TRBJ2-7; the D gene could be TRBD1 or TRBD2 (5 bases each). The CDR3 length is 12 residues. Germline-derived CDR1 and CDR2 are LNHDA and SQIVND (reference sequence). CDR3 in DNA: TGTGCTGTGGGACCGGGGCCCTACGAGCAGTACTTC. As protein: CAVGPGPYEQYF.

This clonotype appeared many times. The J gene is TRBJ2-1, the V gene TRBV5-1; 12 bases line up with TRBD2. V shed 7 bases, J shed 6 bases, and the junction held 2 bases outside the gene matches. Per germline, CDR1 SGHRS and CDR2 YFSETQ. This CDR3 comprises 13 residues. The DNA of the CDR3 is TGCGCCAGCCGGACTAGCGGGACCAATGAGCAGTTCTTC. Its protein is CASRTSGTNEQFF. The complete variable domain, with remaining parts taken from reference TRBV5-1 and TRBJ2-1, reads KAGVTQTPRYLIKTRGQQVTLSCSPISGHRSVSWYQQTPGQGLQFLFEYFSETQRNKGNFPGRFSGRQFSNSRSEMNVSTLELGDSALYLCASRTSGTNEQFFGPGTRLTVL.

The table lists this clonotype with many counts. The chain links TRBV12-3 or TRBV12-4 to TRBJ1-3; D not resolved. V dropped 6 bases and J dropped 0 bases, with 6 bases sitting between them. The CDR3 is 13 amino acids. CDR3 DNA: TGTGCCAGCAGCCCTTACTCTGGAAACACCATATATTTT. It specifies CASSPYSGNTIYF.

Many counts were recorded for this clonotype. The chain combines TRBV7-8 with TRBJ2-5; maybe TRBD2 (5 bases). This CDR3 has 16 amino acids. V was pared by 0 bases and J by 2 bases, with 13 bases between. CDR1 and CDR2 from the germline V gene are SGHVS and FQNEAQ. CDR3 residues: CASSLARSSGQETQYF. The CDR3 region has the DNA TGTGCCAGCAGCTTAGCGCGCTCATCGGGGCAAGAGACCCAGTACTTC.

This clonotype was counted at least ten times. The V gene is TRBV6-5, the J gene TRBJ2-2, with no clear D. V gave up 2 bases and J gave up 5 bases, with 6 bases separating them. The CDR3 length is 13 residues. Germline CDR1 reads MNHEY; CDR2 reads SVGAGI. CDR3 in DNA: TGTGCCAGCAGTTACCCCTTGACCGGGGAGCTGTTTTTT. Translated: CASSYPLTGELFF.

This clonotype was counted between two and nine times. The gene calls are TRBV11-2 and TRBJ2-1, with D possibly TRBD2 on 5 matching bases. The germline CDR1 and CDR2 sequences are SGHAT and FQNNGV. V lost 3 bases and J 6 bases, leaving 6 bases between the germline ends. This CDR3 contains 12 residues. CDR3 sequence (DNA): TGTGCCAGCAGCTTCCGGGGCAATGAGCAGTTCTTC. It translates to CASSFRGNEQFF.

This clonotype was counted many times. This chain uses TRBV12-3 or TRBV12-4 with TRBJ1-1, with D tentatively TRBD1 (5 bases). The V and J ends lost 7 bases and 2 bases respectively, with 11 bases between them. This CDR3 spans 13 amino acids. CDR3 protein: CASTVTVNTEAFF. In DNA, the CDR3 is TGTGCCAGCACCGTGACAGTTAACACTGAAGCTTTCTTT.

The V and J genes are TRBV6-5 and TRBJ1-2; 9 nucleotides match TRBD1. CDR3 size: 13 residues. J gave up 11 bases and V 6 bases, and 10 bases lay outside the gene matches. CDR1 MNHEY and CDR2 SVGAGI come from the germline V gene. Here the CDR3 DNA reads TGTGCCAGCAGCCGTGGACAGGGGTGGTCGTACACCTTC. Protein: CASSRGQGWSYTF.

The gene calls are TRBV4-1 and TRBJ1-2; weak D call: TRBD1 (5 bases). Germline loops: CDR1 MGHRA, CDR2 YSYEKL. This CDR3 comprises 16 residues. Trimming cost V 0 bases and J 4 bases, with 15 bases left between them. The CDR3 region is CASSQEGRGIGYGYTF. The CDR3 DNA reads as TGCGCCAGCAGCCAAGAAGGGAGGGGAATTGGCTATGGCTACACCTTC.

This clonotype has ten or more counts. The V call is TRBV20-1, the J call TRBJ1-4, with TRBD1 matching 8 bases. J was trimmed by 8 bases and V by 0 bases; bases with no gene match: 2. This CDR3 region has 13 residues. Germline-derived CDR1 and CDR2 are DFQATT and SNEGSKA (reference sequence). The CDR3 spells CSARDYRGEKLFF. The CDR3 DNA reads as TGCAGTGCTAGAGATTACAGGGGGGAAAAACTGTTTTTT.

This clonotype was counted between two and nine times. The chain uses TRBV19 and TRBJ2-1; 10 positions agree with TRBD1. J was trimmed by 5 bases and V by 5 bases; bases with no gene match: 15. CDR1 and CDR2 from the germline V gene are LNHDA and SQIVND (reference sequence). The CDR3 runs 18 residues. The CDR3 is CASSSAGRGTGVDNEQFF. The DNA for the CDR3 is TGTGCCAGTAGTTCAGCGGGGCGCGGGACAGGGGTCGACAATGAGCAGTTCTTC. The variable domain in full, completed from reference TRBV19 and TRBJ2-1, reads DGGITQSPKYLFRKEGQNVTLSCEQNLNHDAMYWYRQDPGQGLRLIYYSQIVNDFQKGDIAEGYSVSREKKESFPLTVTSAQKNPTAFYLCASSSAGRGTGVDNEQFFGPGTRLTVL.

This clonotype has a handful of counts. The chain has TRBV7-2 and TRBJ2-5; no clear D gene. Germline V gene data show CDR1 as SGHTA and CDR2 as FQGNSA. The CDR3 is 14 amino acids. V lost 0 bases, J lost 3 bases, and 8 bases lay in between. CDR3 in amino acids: CASSLAGQKETQYF. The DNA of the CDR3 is TGTGCCAGCAGCTTAGCCGGCCAGAAAGAGACCCAGTACTTC. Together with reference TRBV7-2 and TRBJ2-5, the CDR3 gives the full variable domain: GAGVSQSPSNKVTEKGKDVELRCDPISGHTALYWYRQSLGQGLEFLIYFQGNSAPDKSGLPSDRFSAERTGGSVSTLTIQRTQQEDSAVYLCASSLAGQKETQYFGPGTRLLVL.

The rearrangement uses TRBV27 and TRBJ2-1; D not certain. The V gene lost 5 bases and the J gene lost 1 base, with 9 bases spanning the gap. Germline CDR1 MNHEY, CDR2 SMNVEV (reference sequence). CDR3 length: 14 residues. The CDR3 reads CASSPSTSYNEQFF. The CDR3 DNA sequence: TGTGCCAGCAGTCCCTCCACGTCCTACAATGAGCAGTTCTTC.

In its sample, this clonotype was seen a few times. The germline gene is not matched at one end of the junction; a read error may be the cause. CDR3 residues: CASSPQGTNTEAFF. The DNA for the CDR3 is TGTGCCAGCTCCCCACAGGGCACGAACACTGAAGCTTTCTTT. The J gene is TRBJ1-1, the V gene TRBV18, with D possibly being TRBD1 (6 bases). CDR3 length equals 14 residues. The V gene's germline CDR1 is KGHSH and CDR2 LQKENI.

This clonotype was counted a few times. In DNA, the CDR3 is TGTGCCAGCAGAACCTACAAGGAGGAGACCCAGTACTTC. Its translation is CASRTYKEETQYF. J is TRBJ2-5 and V is TRBV11-1; D is uncertain. The V gene's germline CDR1 is SGHAT and CDR2 FQDESV (reference sequence). The V gene lost 6 bases and the J gene lost 5 bases, with 13 bases spanning the gap. The CDR3 loop spans 13 amino acids.

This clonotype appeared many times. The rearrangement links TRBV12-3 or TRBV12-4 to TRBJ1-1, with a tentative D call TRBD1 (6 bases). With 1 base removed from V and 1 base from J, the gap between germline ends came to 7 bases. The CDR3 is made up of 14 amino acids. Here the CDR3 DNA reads TGTGCCAGCAGTTTAGGGACAGCGAACACTGAAGCTTTCTTT. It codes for CASSLGTANTEAFF.

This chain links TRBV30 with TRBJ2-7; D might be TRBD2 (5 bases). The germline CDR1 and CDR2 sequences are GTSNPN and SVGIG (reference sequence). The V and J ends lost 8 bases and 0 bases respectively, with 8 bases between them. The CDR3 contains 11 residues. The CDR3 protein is CAGRASYEQYF. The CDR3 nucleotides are TGTGCCGGGCGGGCCTCCTACGAGCAGTACTTC.

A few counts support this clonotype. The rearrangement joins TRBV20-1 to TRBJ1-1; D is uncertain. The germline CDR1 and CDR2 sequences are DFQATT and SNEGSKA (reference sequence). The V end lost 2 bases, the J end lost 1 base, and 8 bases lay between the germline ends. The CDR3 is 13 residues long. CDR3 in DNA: TGCAGTGCTAGATCCGCAGGGAACACTGAAGCTTTCTTT. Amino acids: CSARSAGNTEAFF.